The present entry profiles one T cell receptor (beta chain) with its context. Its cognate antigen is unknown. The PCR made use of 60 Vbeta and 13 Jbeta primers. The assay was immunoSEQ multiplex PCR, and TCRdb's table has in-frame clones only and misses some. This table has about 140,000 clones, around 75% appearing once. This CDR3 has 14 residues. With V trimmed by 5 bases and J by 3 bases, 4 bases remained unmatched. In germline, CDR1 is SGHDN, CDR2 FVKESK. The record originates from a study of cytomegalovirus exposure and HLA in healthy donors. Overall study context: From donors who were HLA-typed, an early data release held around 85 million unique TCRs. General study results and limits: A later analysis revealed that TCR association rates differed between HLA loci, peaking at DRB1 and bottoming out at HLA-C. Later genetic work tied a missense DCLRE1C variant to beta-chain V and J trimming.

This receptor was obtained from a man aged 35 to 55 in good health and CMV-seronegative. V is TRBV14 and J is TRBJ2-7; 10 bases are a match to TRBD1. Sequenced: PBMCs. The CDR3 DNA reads TGTGCCAGCAGCTTATGGACAGGGGGCTACGAGCAGTACTTC. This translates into CASSLWTGGYEQYF. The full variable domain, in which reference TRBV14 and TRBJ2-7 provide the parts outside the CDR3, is EAGVTQFPSHSVIEKGQTVTLRCDPISGHDNLYWYRRVMGKEIKFLLHFVKESKQDESGMPNNRFLAERTGGTYSTLKVQPAELEDSGVYFCASSLWTGGYEQYFGPGTRLTVT.